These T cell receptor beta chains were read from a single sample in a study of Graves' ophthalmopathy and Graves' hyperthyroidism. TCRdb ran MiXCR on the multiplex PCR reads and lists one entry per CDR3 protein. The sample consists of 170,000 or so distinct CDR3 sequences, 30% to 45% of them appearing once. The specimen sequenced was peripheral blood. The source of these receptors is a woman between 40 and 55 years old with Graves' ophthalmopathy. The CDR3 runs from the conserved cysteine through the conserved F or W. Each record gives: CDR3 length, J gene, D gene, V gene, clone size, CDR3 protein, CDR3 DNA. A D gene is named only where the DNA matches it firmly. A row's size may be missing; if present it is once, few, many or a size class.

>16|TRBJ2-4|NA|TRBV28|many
CASSFRGSVAKNIQYF
TGTGCCAGCAGTTTCCGGGGGAGCGTGGCCAAAAACATTCAGTACTTC
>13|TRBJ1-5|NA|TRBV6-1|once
CASSEGVDQPQHF
TGTGCCAGCAGTGAAGGGGTGGATCAGCCCCAGCATTTT
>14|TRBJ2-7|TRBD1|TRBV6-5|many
CASRVGQLSHEQYF
TGTGCCAGCAGGGTGGGACAGCTTAGCCACGAGCAGTACTTC
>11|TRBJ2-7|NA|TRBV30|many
CAWSRSYEQYF
TGTGCCTGGAGTAGGAGTTACGAGCAGTACTTC
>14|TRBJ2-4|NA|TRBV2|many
CASSDIRVKNIQYF
TGTGCCAGCAGTGATATTAGGGTCAAAAACATTCAGTACTTC
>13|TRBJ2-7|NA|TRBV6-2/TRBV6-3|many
CASKKTASYEQYF
TGTGCCAGCAAGAAGACAGCCTCCTACGAGCAGTACTTC
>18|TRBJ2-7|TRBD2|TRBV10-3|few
CAISESIFGLAGVYEQYF
TGTGCCATCAGTGAGTCGATCTTCGGACTAGCGGGAGTCTACGAGCAGTACTTC
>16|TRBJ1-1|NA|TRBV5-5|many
CASSPFGVLMNTEAFF
TGTGCCAGCAGCCCCTTTGGTGTCCTTATGAACACTGAAGCTTTCTTT
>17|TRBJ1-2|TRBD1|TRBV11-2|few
CASSFVPGQGAGYGYTF
TGTGCCAGCAGCTTTGTCCCCGGACAGGGGGCCGGGTATGGCTACACCTTC
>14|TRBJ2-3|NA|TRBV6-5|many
CASSQENVGDTQYF
TGTGCCAGCAGCCAAGAGAACGTGGGAGATACGCAGTATTTT
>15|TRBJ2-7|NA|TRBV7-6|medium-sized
CASSLNPDGSTEQYF
TGTGCCAGCAGCTTAAACCCGGACGGATCTACCGAGCAGTACTTC
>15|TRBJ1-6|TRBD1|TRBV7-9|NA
CASTKARAGGSPLHF
TGTGCCAGCACCAAAGCACGGGCAGGGGGTTCACCCCTCCACTTT
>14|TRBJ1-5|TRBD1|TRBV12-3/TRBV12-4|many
CASTTGVSGQPQHF
TGTGCCAGCACCACAGGGGTTTCGGGTCAGCCCCAGCATTTT
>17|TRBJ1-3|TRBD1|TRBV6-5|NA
CASSLGGTASSGNTIYF
TGTGCCAGCAGCTTAGGCGGGACAGCCTCCTCTGGAAACACCATATATTTT
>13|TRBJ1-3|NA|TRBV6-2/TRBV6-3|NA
CATYGRPRNTIYF
TGTGCCACCTACGGAAGACCAAGAAACACCATATATTTT
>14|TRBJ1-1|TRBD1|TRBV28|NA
CASSLFDRATEAFF
TGTGCCAGCAGTTTATTCGACAGGGCCACTGAAGCTTTCTTT
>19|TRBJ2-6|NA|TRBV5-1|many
CASSLLAGVSKRGANVLTF
TGCGCCAGCAGCTTGTTGGCAGGAGTAAGTAAAAGAGGGGCCAACGTCCTGACTTTC
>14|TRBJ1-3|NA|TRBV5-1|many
CASSFAGTGNTIYF
TGCGCCAGCAGCTTCGCCGGGACTGGAAACACCATATATTTT
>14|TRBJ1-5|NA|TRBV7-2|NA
CASSLGSGLQPQHF
TGTGCCAGCAGCTTAGGTAGCGGCTTACAGCCCCAGCATTTT
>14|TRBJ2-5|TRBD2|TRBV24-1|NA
CATSAQGLMETQYF
TGTGCCACCAGTGCTCAGGGACTAATGGAGACCCAGTACTTC
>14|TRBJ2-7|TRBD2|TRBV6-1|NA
CASRKSGAQNEQYF
TGTGCCAGCAGGAAGAGCGGGGCTCAAAACGAGCAGTACTTC
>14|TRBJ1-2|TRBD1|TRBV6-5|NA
CASSSGQGHDGYTF
TGTGCCAGCAGTTCAGGACAGGGTCATGATGGCTACACCTTC
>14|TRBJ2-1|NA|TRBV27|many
CASSLQDPADEQFF
TGTGCCAGCAGTTTACAGGACCCCGCCGATGAGCAGTTCTTC
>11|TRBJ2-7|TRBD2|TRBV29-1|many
CSVGGGNEQYF
TGCAGCGTTGGGGGAGGGAACGAGCAGTACTTC
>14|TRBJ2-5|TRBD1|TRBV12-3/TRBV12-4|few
CASSATGGKETQYF
TGTGCCAGCAGTGCCACAGGGGGGAAAGAGACCCAGTACTTC
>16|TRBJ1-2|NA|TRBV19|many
CASSIVSGGVMDGYTF
TGTGCCAGTAGTATCGTCTCCGGGGGTGTTATGGATGGCTACACCTTC
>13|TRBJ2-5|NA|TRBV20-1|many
CSARDLVRETQYF
TGCAGTGCTAGAGATCTAGTCCGGGAGACCCAGTACTTC
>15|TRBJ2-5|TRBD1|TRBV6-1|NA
CASSPLAGGYETQYF
TGTGCCAGCAGTCCCCTGGCAGGGGGCTATGAGACCCAGTACTTC
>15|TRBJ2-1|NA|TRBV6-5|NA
CASSYSFGRNNEQFF
TGTGCCAGCAGTTACTCGTTTGGGAGGAACAATGAGCAGTTCTTC
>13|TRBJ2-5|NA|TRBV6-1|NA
CASSEGLRETQYF
TGTGCCAGCAGTGAGGGACTCAGAGAGACCCAGTACTTC
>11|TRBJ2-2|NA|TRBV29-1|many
CSVAATGELFF
TGCAGCGTTGCGGCAACCGGGGAGCTGTTTTTT
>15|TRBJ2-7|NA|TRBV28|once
CASSPNGQLSREQYF
TGTGCCAGCAGTCCAAACGGGCAACTAAGTCGCGAGCAGTACTTC
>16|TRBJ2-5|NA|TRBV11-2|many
CASSLERGRVRETQYF
TGTGCCAGCAGCTTAGAGAGAGGGCGGGTGAGGGAGACCCAGTACTTC